This T cell receptor (beta chain) appears in the sequencing data of a study of PD-1 blockade in classical Hodgkin lymphoma. Method: immunoSEQ multiplex PCR; TCRdb's copy keeps in-frame clones and lacks some. This sample has approximately 47,000 clones, with approximately 90% found just once. The CDR3 totals 17 residues. Germline V gene lookup returns CDR1 LNHDA and CDR2 SQIVND (reference sequence). V trimming: 1 base; J trimming: 0 bases; junction bases outside the gene matches: 4. The time point denotes: newly diagnosed, previously untreated cHL patient sample. The receptor was isolated from a human donor with classical Hodgkin lymphoma. The gene calls are TRBV19 and TRBJ2-3, with 10 positions matching TRBD2. The sequenced sample consisted of peripheral blood mononuclear cells (PBMCs). This CDR3 reads CASSIVTSGTSTDTQYF. For the CDR3, the DNA is TGTGCCAGTAGTATAGTAACTAGCGGGACAAGCACAGATACGCAGTATTTT.